This TCR beta chain was recovered during a study of T cells after yellow fever vaccination. Overall study findings and caveats: Just a small share of clonotypes turned up in the CD4 compartment as well as the CD8 compartment.

MiXCR was run by TCRdb on the 5' RACE reads, yielding one entry per CDR3 protein. The sample contains approximately 93,000 distinct CDR3 sequences, under 7% of which appear only once. This clonotype was observed a few times. Its antigen is undetermined. This CDR3 has 14 residues. CDR1 ENHRY and CDR2 SYGVKD come from the germline V gene. Between the trimmed V and J ends, which lost 5 bases and 0 bases, there was a span of 10 bases. This specimen consisted of CD8+ T cells sorted from PBMCs, obtained 10 days after the yellow fever booster vaccination. The chain uses TRBV10-3 and TRBJ1-2; no reliable D call. The receptor comes from a man between 18 and 29 years old who received the YFV17D yellow fever vaccine. The CDR3 nucleotides are TGTGCCATCAGTCCCCCGGGAGCTAACTATGGCTACACCTTC. Translated: CAISPPGANYGYTF.